This is a list of T cell receptor beta chains from one sample in a study of cytomegalovirus exposure and HLA in healthy donors. Repertoires were generated with immunoSEQ multiplex PCR, while TCRdb's copy carries only in-frame clones and drops some. The sample carries over 200,000 clones, less than 95% recorded once. Sequencing input: PBMCs. The receptor source for this set is a woman in her twenties or thirties in good health and CMV-seronegative. Each CDR3 is given with its conserved first and last residue. A D gene is named only where the DNA matches it firmly. Expanded clones get a size class; other rows say once, few or many, or leave the size out.

.	TRBV6-6	TRBJ2-1	.	TGTGCCAGCAGTCTGAGCGGAGCGGACTCCTACAATGAGCAGTTCTTC	CASSLSGADSYNEQFF
.	TRBV4-1	TRBJ2-7	.	TGCGCCAGCAGCCAAGATACGAACAACGGCTATTTGGAGCAGTACTTC	CASSQDTNNGYLEQYF
.	TRBV19	TRBJ1-4	.	TGTGCCAGTAGTATAGCTTGGGGGGCAACTAATGAAAAACTGTTTTTT	CASSIAWGATNEKLFF
.	TRBV15	TRBJ2-1	few	TGTGCCACCAGCAGAGATATCCGGGCGGATGAGCAGTTCTTC	CATSRDIRADEQFF
.	TRBV5-1	TRBJ2-1	once	TGCGCCAGCAGCATCAGGTCCAATGAGCAGTTCTTC	CASSIRSNEQFF
.	TRBV4-1	TRBJ1-5	.	TGCGCCAGCAGCCAAGATCGTGAGGTCGGTCAGCCCCAGCATTTT	CASSQDREVGQPQHF
.	TRBV12-5	TRBJ2-3	few	TGTGCTAGTGGAACCGGGGGATCGACAGATACGCAGTATTTT	CASGTGGSTDTQYF
.	TRBV28	TRBJ1-4	.	TGTGCCAGCACCTCCCAGGGAGGCGATGAAAAACTGTTTTTT	CASTSQGGDEKLFF
.	TRBV4-2	TRBJ2-4	.	TGTGCCAGCAGCCATGAACTCCTGGCCAAAAACATTCAGTACTTC	CASSHELLAKNIQYF
.	TRBV27	TRBJ2-1	.	TGTGCCAGCAGTTTAGGCCAGGCAGTCAATGAGCAGTTCTTC	CASSLGQAVNEQFF
TRBD2	TRBV29-1	TRBJ2-7	.	TGCAGCGCTGGTTCTGCGGCAGCGGGGGAGCAGTACTTC	CSAGSAAAGEQYF
.	TRBV28	TRBJ2-7	.	TGTGCCAGCAGTTTAGTCTGGGGCGAGCAGTACTTC	CASSLVWGEQYF
.	TRBV5-1	TRBJ2-2	.	TGCGCCAGCAGCGGTGGGGGCAGGGATCCCCGATACACCGGGGAGCTGTTTTTT	CASSGGGRDPRYTGELFF
.	TRBV4-1	TRBJ2-1	.	TGCGCCAGCAGCCAAACAGGCAATGAGCAGTTCTTC	CASSQTGNEQFF
.	TRBV4-1	TRBJ1-5	.	TGCGCCAGCAGCTTTGCCGGGACATCCTCCTTCTCTCCCAATCAGCCCCAGCATTTT	CASSFAGTSSFSPNQPQHF
.	TRBV2	TRBJ2-1	.	TGTGCCAGCAGTGAACTGCGGGAAGGGGAGCAGTTCTTC	CASSELREGEQFF
TRBD2	TRBV29-1	TRBJ2-1	.	TGCAGCGTTGAAAGGGCGGCGGGAGGAAACAATGAGCAGTTCTTC	CSVERAAGGNNEQFF
.	TRBV6-4	TRBJ2-7	.	TGTGCCAGCAGGTACTCCCAGGGCGAGAGCGACGAGCAGTACTTC	CASRYSQGESDEQYF
TRBD1	TRBV4-3	TRBJ1-4	.	TGCGCCAGCAGCTTCGGACAGGGCGATGAAAAACTGTTTTTT	CASSFGQGDEKLFF
TRBD1	TRBV10-3	TRBJ1-2	.	TGTGCCATCAGTGAGCCGACAGGGTCTGGCTACACCTTC	CAISEPTGSGYTF
.	TRBV6-1	TRBJ2-7	.	TGTGCCAGCTTCTCAGGGGGGGGAGTTAGGGACGAGCAGTACTTC	CASFSGGGVRDEQYF
.	TRBV19	TRBJ2-7	.	TGTGCCAGTCGCGGACCCTCCTACGAGCAGTACTTC	CASRGPSYEQYF
.	TRBV9	TRBJ2-5	.	TGTGCCAGCAGCGTAGGAAGCGGGGAGACCCAGTACTTC	CASSVGSGETQYF
TRBD2	TRBV4-1	TRBJ2-7	.	TGCGCCAGCAGCCAAGATCGGCGGGAGGGCTCCTACGAGCAGTACTTC	CASSQDRREGSYEQYF
.	TRBV6-5	TRBJ2-3	.	TGTGCCAGCAGTACGGGGATTAGCACAGATACGCAGTATTTT	CASSTGISTDTQYF
.	TRBV7-6	TRBJ2-1	.	TGTGCCAGCAGCATAGGGGAGGCCGGGAGGCAGTTCTTC	CASSIGEAGRQFF
.	TRBV5-1	TRBJ2-2	.	TGCGCCAGCAGCTCGACCGGGACTTACGCGAACACCGGGGAGCTGTTTTTT	CASSSTGTYANTGELFF
.	TRBV29-1	TRBJ2-2	.	TGCAGCGTTGAAGACGGGGGCGGGGAGCTGTTTTTT	CSVEDGGGELFF
.	TRBV4-3	TRBJ2-7	.	TGCGCCAGCAGCCAAGGGTTTGGGTACGAGCAGTACTTC	CASSQGFGYEQYF
TRBD1	TRBV15	TRBJ2-7	.	TGTGCCACCAGCAGATCCCGGGACAGTGTGGGGGAGCAGTACTTC	CATSRSRDSVGEQYF
TRBD1	TRBV5-1	TRBJ2-7	.	TGCGCCAGCAGCACCGTTACCGGGACAGGGGCCGAGCAGTACTTC	CASSTVTGTGAEQYF
.	TRBV27	TRBJ2-7	.	TGTGCCAGCAGTTTAAGGGGGACCTACGAGCAGTACTTC	CASSLRGTYEQYF
.	TRBV9	TRBJ2-1	.	TGTGCCAGCAGCGTAGAGGGTGGTGGCTACAATGAGCAGTTCTTC	CASSVEGGGYNEQFF
TRBD2	TRBV27	TRBJ2-1	.	TGTGCCAGCAGTTTATACCCACTAGCGGGAGGGTACAATGAGCAGTTCTTC	CASSLYPLAGGYNEQFF
TRBD1	TRBV7-9	TRBJ2-7	.	TGTGCCAGCACCCGCCCAGGGGGCTTTGGGCAGTACTTC	CASTRPGGFGQYF
TRBD1	TRBV5-1	TRBJ2-1	once	TGCGCCAGCAGCTTGGGGGACAGCGTTTACAATGAGCAGTTCTTC	CASSLGDSVYNEQFF
.	TRBV28	TRBJ1-2	few	TGTGCCAGCACTCAAACTAACTATGGCTACACCTTC	CASTQTNYGYTF
TRBD1	TRBV4-1	TRBJ1-4	.	TGCGCCAGCAGCCTTAGCGGTGGGACAGGCGGTAAAAAACTGTTTTTT	CASSLSGGTGGKKLFF
TRBD2	TRBV9	TRBJ2-7	.	TGTGCCAGCAGCGTAGAGGACCTCCGGGGGGACGAGCAGTACTTC	CASSVEDLRGDEQYF
.	TRBV2	TRBJ1-4	.	TGTGCCAGCAGAGTCGGACTGGGACTGTTTTTT	CASRVGLGLFF
.	TRBV4-3	TRBJ1-5	.	TGCGCCAGCAGCTCGCAGGTTAGCAATCAGCCCCAGCATTTT	CASSSQVSNQPQHF
TRBD1	TRBV7-8	TRBJ1-5	few	TGTGCCAGCAGCTTAGCGAGGGACAGGGCAAATCAGCCCCAGCATTTT	CASSLARDRANQPQHF
TRBD1	TRBV6-5	TRBJ2-3	few	TGTGCCAGCAGTCAGACAGGGGGATTCACAGATACGCAGTATTTT	CASSQTGGFTDTQYF
.	TRBV27	TRBJ2-5	.	TGTGCCAGCAGTTATCGAAGCGGGCAAGAGACCCAGTACTTC	CASSYRSGQETQYF
TRBD1	TRBV4-1	TRBJ1-5	.	TGCGCCAGCAGCCAAGATAGAGACCGGGACAGTGATAGCAATCAGCCCCAGCATTTT	CASSQDRDRDSDSNQPQHF
.	TRBV7-2	TRBJ2-7	.	TGTGCCAGCAGCTTAGCTGGAAGTGGGAACGAGCAGTACTTC	CASSLAGSGNEQYF
.	TRBV19	TRBJ2-5	.	TGTGCCAGTAGTCTGAATGTAGCGGAAGAGACCCAGTACTTC	CASSLNVAEETQYF
.	TRBV29-1	TRBJ2-2	.	TGCAGCGTGGGCAGGGGACCATATACCGGGGAGCTGTTTTTT	CSVGRGPYTGELFF
TRBD1	TRBV19	TRBJ2-7	once	TGTGCCAGTAGTATTGGGAAAAAGACAGGGCCATACGAGCAGTACTTC	CASSIGKKTGPYEQYF
.	TRBV6-1	TRBJ1-1	.	TGTGCCAGCGGAGAGGGAATCAACACTGAAGCTTTCTTT	CASGEGINTEAFF
.	TRBV19	TRBJ2-3	.	TGTGCCAGTAGTTCCCCCCGGCGGGCTAACACAGATACGCAGTATTTT	CASSSPRRANTDTQYF
TRBD1	TRBV9	TRBJ1-2	.	TGTGCCAGCAGCGAGGGACAGGGGTTATATGGCTACACCTTC	CASSEGQGLYGYTF
TRBD1	TRBV18	TRBJ1-2	.	TGTGCCAGCTCACAAGACAGGGTCCAGGACGGCTACACCTTC	CASSQDRVQDGYTF
.	TRBV19	TRBJ1-5	.	TGTGCCAGTAGTTATCTCGTGGAGCCCCAGCATTTT	CASSYLVEPQHF
.	TRBV2	TRBJ2-3	.	TGTGCCAGCAGAGAACAGGGCCTTAGCACAGATACGCAGTATTTT	CASREQGLSTDTQYF
.	TRBV28	TRBJ2-5	.	TGTGCCAGCAGTTTGGAACTGGAGCAAGAGACCCAGTACTTC	CASSLELEQETQYF
.	TRBV4-1	TRBJ1-5	.	TGCGCCAGCAGCCAAGAGGTCAGTCCAGTGAATCAGCCCCAGCATTTT	CASSQEVSPVNQPQHF
.	TRBV6-5	TRBJ2-7	.	TGTGCCAGCAGTTACTCGTTCTCCAGGGCCACCTACGAGCAGTACTTC	CASSYSFSRATYEQYF
TRBD1	TRBV9	TRBJ1-3	.	TGTGCCAGCAGCCCAAAGACAGGGGGCGATACTGGAAACACCATATATTTT	CASSPKTGGDTGNTIYF
TRBD2	TRBV5-1	TRBJ2-2	.	TGCGCCAGCAGCTCTTCTAGCGGGAGGGCCTTCATCGGGGAGCTGTTTTTT	CASSSSSGRAFIGELFF